This paragraph reports one T cell receptor beta chain. The data belong to a study of cytomegalovirus exposure and HLA in healthy donors. PCR employed 60 Vbeta and 13 Jbeta primers. Profiling relied on immunoSEQ multiplex PCR, and the TCRdb table lists in-frame clones only, not all of them. The sample records about 200,000 clones, 70% to 80% being singletons. CDR3 length: 14 amino acids. With 4 bases clipped from V and 4 bases from J, the junction kept 3 bases outside the gene matches. The V gene's germline CDR1 is LNHDA and CDR2 SQIVND (reference sequence). This chain connects TRBV19 to TRBJ2-5; 10 bases are a match to TRBD1. Sequencing was done on a sample of PBMCs. The clonotype was recovered from a man in his forties in good health and CMV-seronegative. CDR3 protein: CASSNRQGAETQYF. CDR3 in DNA: TGTGCCAGTAGTAATCGACAGGGGGCAGAGACCCAGTACTTC.